The source of this TCR beta chain is a study of CXCR3-negative and CXCR3-positive naive CD8 T cells (dated by TCRdb to between 2019 and 2020). In the study overall: In total, approximately 130 million TRB reads were obtained, or roughly 1.5 +/- 0.3 million reads per library. Data from about 12 donors, pooled across two independent experiments, went into the diversity and physicochemical repertoire analyses. For the TRBV-TRBJ cluster analysis, the naive subsets came from a handful of donors, while the memory cells came from 3 donors.

For each CD8+ T cell subset, flow sorting was done in triplicate, and about 300,000 cells per subset went directly into RLT lysis buffer. To exclude memory contaminants, naive CD8+ T cells were stringently defined as CD45RO-CCR7+CD27+CD95-. Peripheral blood mononuclear cells were isolated from buffy coats by standard density gradient centrifugation. A FACSAria III was used to flow-sort naive CD8+ T cells into CXCR3-negative and CXCR3-positive populations. Total RNA was extracted from sorted cells using an RNeasy Mini Kit. Overall study outcomes, separate from this receptor: Comparably high repertoire diversity was found in both naive subsets, whereas much lower repertoire diversity was found in memory CD8+ T cells. CXCR3 expression partially decreased after cryopreservation, so most assays used freshly isolated PBMCs. Compared with CXCR3-negative naive cells, CXCR3-positive naive cells had TRB CDR3s with higher hydrophobicity (lower Kidera factor 4), lower energy, and higher strength and volume indices. Within the same donor, TRBV-TRBJ usage looked similar between naive CXCR3-negative and CXCR3-positive cells, but memory cells had distinct patterns. Because surface CD5, which has been linked to self-reactivity in mice, was comparable between naive subsets, TCR interaction strength was also inferred from TRB CDR3 physicochemical properties.

Counted from cysteine to phenylalanine, this CDR3 has 11 amino acids. No DNA was logged. The listed sequencing device is NextSeq 550. The Human TCR Profiling Kit (MiLaboratory) was used to make UMI-labeled 5' RACE TRB cDNA libraries. cDNA synthesis used the entire amount of extracted RNA, and PCR amplification then used the entire amount of cDNA produced. Libraries were prepared in parallel with an identical number of PCR cycles. As for the authors' bioinformatics: With a minimum of two reads required per UMI, MIGEC and MiXCR pulled out about 52,000 +/- 9,100 unique UMI-labeled TRB cDNA molecules from each library. An average of roughly 40,000 +/- 10,000 functional in-frame TRB CDR3 nucleotide clonotypes without stop codons was found per library. After downsampling to 5000 UMI-labeled TRB molecules per sample, diversity metrics such as normalized Shannon-Wiener and Chao1 were calculated in VDJtools. VDJtools computed clonotype-size-weighted physicochemical properties of the central five CDR3 residues: interaction energy, strength, volume and Kidera factor 4. Through TCRdb reprocessing, the reads give one entry per CDR3 protein sequence; DNA is omitted. The authors' filters were not applied to this entry. The sample's clone listing holds 150,000 or so distinct CDR3 sequences. About 0.27% of the sample rests with the top ten.

On this clonotype: No cognate antigen has been identified for it.

Rearrangement joined TRBV12-3 or TRBV12-4 to TRBJ2-2. This TCR derives from a human donor in good health. Some clones in this sample may be carry-over from other donors' samples. Sequencing was done on a sample of naive CXCR3+ CD8+ T cells from blood. Per the publication, the cell subset or site label means: CD45RO-CCR7+CD27+CD95- naive CD8+ T cells expressing CXCR3 (TNR3+). The CDR3 protein: CASNNAGELFF.